The rows below give T cell receptor beta chains drawn from one sample of a study of blood T cell repertoires in COVID-19. TCRdb's copy holds only in-frame clones and misses some; the assay was immunoSEQ multiplex PCR. This table holds 300,000 to 350,000 clones, roughly 90% found once. Sample: peripheral blood. Receptors were obtained from an older woman with COVID-19, enrolled during active disease. The conserved cysteine and the conserved F or W are not part of the CDR3 here.

v_call	j_call	cdr3_aa
TRBV7-7	TRBJ2-5	ASSSGGPPGETQY
TRBV7-3	TRBJ2-3	ASSPPSTDTQY
TRBV4-1	TRBJ1-2	ASSQGAELGLVYGYT
TRBV19	TRBJ1-2	ASSVGQGNLGYT
TRBV3-1/TRBV3-2	TRBJ2-5	ASSLTSGGPVTKTQY
TRBV5-5	TRBJ2-1	ASSFRGIDNEQF
TRBV18	TRBJ1-2	ASSPFGQVDYGYT
TRBV2	TRBJ1-5	ASRRMDRGLSAQH
TRBV6-5	TRBJ1-3	ASSYSPDRGNTIY
TRBV7-2	TRBJ2-7	ASSLGQVFSYEQY